What follows describes a single T cell receptor beta chain. Its target antigen remains unknown. The sample holds no much larger clone one base away, and base qualities are not on file. The data derive from a study of control samples from healthy donors and cancer patients (dated by TCRdb to about 2020). The library relied on the immunoSEQ multiplex PCR assay. The table comes from immuneACCESS by way of TCRdb, which keeps in-frame sequences with V and J called. Part of the clones is missing from these tables; in studies checked, under half for an unresolved V gene and the rest for unknown reasons. In all, the sample holds tens of thousands of clones, and 91% of those were seen once. The ten most abundant clones make up 15% to 18% of the sample. Material for sequencing was blood. The TCR originated in a man aged 30 to 45 in good health.

The DNA sequence is given as TGTGCCAGCAGCTTAGGAGTTTCGGGATACTATGGCTACACCTTC. Its protein is CASSLGVSGYYGYTF. The sequence is built from TRBV11-2 and TRBJ1-2; no D gene can be assigned with confidence. The germline V gene provides CDR1 SGHAT and CDR2 FQNNGV. The junction shows trimming of 1 base on V and 3 bases on J, plus 12 bases between the germline ends. From the cysteine up to the phenylalanine, the CDR3 has a length of 15 residues. The only DNA kept is the CDR3, 45 bases in frame from the first base.